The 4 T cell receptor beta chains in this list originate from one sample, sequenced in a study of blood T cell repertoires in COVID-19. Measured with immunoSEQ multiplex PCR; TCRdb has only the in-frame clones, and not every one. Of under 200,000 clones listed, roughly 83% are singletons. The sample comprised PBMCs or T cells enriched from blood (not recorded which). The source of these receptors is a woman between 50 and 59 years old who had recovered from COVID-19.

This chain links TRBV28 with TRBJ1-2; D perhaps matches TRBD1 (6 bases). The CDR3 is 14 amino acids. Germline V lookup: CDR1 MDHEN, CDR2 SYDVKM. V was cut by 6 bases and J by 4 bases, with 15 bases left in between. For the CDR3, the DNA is TGTGCCAGCAGCTCTGGGCAGGGGAGCTATGGCTACACCTTC. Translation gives CASSSGQGSYGYTF.

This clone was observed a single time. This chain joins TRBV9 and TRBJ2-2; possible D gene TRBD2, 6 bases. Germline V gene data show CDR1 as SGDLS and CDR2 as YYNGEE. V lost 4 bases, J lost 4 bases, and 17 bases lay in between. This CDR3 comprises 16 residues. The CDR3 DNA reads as TGTGCCAGCAGCCCCCCCGCGGGGCTGGGCACCGGGGAGCTGTTTTTT. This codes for CASSPPAGLGTGELFF.

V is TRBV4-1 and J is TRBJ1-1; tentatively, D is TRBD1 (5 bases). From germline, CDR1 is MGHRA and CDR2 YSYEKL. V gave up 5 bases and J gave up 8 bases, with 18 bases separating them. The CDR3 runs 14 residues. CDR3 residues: CASSDYRGSSEAFF. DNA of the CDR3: TGCGCCAGCAGCGATTATCGGGGGAGCTCGGAAGCTTTCTTT.

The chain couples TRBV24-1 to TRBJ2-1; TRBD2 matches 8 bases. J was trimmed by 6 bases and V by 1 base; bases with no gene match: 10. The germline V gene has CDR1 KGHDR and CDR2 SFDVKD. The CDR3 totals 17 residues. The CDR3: CATSDLGTGLEGNEQFF. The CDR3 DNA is TGTGCCACCAGTGATTTAGGAACGGGACTAGAGGGCAATGAGCAGTTCTTC.